These 15 T cell receptor beta chains came from one sample sequenced in a study of regulatory T cells in long-lasting Graves disease. The time point here: newly diagnosed GD, antithyroid drugs for less than 3 months. Generation of the TCR library employed RNA extracted from PBMCs. CDR3 regions were amplified by Arm-PCR using iRepertoire HTBI primers to build TCR beta libraries. TCRdb itself ran the multiplex PCR reads through MiXCR, one entry per CDR3 protein. The data contain hundreds of thousands of distinct CDR3 sequences, roughly 16% of them seen just once; the ten biggest clones take up approximately 25%. This sample was also put to use in a study of T cells in Graves' hyperthyroidism and ophthalmopathy.

Source: peripheral blood mononuclear cells (PBMCs), taken at new diagnosis, from a patient treated with antithyroid drugs. The receptors stem from a woman aged 35-65 years with Graves disease.

Comment on this clonotype: One end of the junction varies from germline; a read error may be responsible. CDR3 protein: CSARGPADTQYF. The CDR3 DNA sequence: TGTAGTGCTAGAGGTCCAGCAGATACGCAGTATTTT. The chain uses TRBV20-1 and TRBJ2-3; unclear D gene. CDR1 is DFQATT and CDR2 is SNEGSKA in the germline V gene (reference sequence). The CDR3 covers 12 residues.

In its sample, this clonotype was seen a few times. The chain carries TRBV9 and TRBJ1-4; D unresolved. Trimming took 0 bases from V and 6 from J, leaving 12 bases between them. Germline lookup yields CDR1 SGDLS and CDR2 YYNGEE. This CDR3 has 15 residues. The CDR3 sequence is CASSVAVATDEKLFF. Written as DNA, the CDR3 is TGTGCCAGCAGCGTAGCTGTGGCCACCGATGAAAAACTGTTTTTT.

With regard to this clonotype: This sequence may be a read error, since a much larger clone differs from it by one base. CDR3 coding DNA: TGCGCCAGCAGCTTGGATGCAGGCGGGGGGACCCGGTACTTC. The encoded protein is CASSLDAGGGTRYF. The gene calls are TRBV5-1 and TRBJ2-5, with TRBD2 matching over 8 bases. CDR1 is SGHRS, CDR2 YFSETQ, per germline. The CDR3 sequence is 14 residues long.

This clonotype occurred a few times. V usage is TRBV4-1 and J usage is TRBJ1-1, with 8 bases aligning to TRBD1. The CDR3 contains 13 residues. In germline, CDR1 is MGHRA, CDR2 YSYEKL. V trimming: 3 bases; J trimming: 7 bases; junction bases outside the gene matches: 4. The CDR3 DNA follows: TGCGCCAGCAGCCACGGGACAGGTCATGAAGCTTTCTTT. This gives the protein CASSHGTGHEAFF.

This clonotype was counted many times. V gene TRBV28 combines with J gene TRBJ2-7, with 11 bases that match TRBD1. Per germline, CDR1 MDHEN and CDR2 SYDVKM. The CDR3 is 15 residues long. The V segment lost 5 bases and the J segment 1 base; nucleotides outside the gene matches: 4. CDR3 sequence: CASSPDRGPSYEQYF. The CDR3 DNA reads as TGTGCCAGCAGTCCGGACAGGGGGCCGTCCTACGAGCAGTACTTC.

This clonotype showed up just a few times. The rearrangement joins TRBV11-2 to TRBJ1-6; D is perhaps TRBD1 (6 bases). Germline CDR1 reads SGHAT; CDR2 reads FQNNGV. The V gene lost 1 base and the J gene lost 9 bases, with 16 bases spanning the gap. The CDR3 consists of 16 residues. The DNA for the CDR3 is TGTGCCAGCAGCTTAGCCGGGGGGCAGGGGCTTTCACCCCTCCACTTT. This translates into CASSLAGGQGLSPLHF.

In this sample, this clonotype turned up many times. This chain links TRBV5-1 with TRBJ1-2, with D maybe TRBD1 (5 bases). In germline, CDR1 is SGHRS, CDR2 YFSETQ. CDR3 length: 14 residues. With 4 bases removed from V and 2 bases from J, the gap between germline ends came to 12 bases. The DNA for the CDR3 is TGCGCCAGCAGCGGAGGGGCCAGCAACTATGGCTACACCTTC. This translates into CASSGGASNYGYTF.

This clonotype was seen many times. V gene TRBV2 combines with J gene TRBJ2-5; D might be TRBD1 or TRBD2, each matching 5 bases. The germline V gene encodes CDR1 SNHLY and CDR2 FYNNEI. This CDR3 region has 13 residues. V was shortened by 6 bases and J by 7 bases, with 15 bases between the two germline ends. The CDR3 coding sequence is TGTGCCAGCAGGAAAGACCAGGGAGCGACCCAGTACTTC. It encodes CASRKDQGATQYF.

This clonotype was counted between two and nine times. V is TRBV20-1 and J is TRBJ2-5, with a tentative D call TRBD2 (7 bases). The CDR3 spans 15 residues. Germline CDR1 and CDR2: DFQATT and SNEGSKA (reference sequence). V dropped 6 bases and J dropped 5 bases, with 22 bases sitting between them. Here the CDR3 DNA reads TGCAGTGCCCTAGTAGGGGGGGTGGTGGGTGAGACCCAGTACTTC. Residues: CSALVGGVVGETQYF.

This clonotype occurred many times. The gene calls are TRBV3-1 and TRBJ1-2; no definite D call. The germline V gene encodes CDR1 LGHDT and CDR2 YNNKEL (reference sequence). The CDR3 is 16 residues long. V lost 1 base and J 4 bases, leaving 16 bases between the germline ends. The CDR3 is CASSQVLLLGIYGYTF. CDR3 in DNA: TGTGCCAGCAGCCAAGTCCTTCTCCTCGGGATCTATGGCTACACCTTC.

V is TRBV6-1 and J is TRBJ2-5; the D gene is possibly TRBD2 (6 bases). Germline V gene data show CDR1 as MNHNS and CDR2 as SASEGT. The CDR3 covers 15 residues. Trimming removed 5 bases from V and 2 bases from J, with 15 bases in between. This chain's CDR3 is CASSTRWTIQETQYF. The CDR3, as DNA: TGTGCCAGCAGTACCAGATGGACTATTCAAGAGACCCAGTACTTC.

This clonotype came up many times. The chain links TRBV6-5 to TRBJ1-1, with no clear D. V lost 2 bases and J lost 4, with 8 bases in between. Germline assignment: CDR1 MNHEY and CDR2 SVGAGI. There are 13 residues in the CDR3. This CDR3 is CASSYEVSTEAFF. The CDR3 DNA reads as TGTGCCAGCAGTTACGAGGTTAGCACTGAAGCTTTCTTT.

There are many counts of this clonotype. The chain links TRBV27 to TRBJ1-4; D is uncertain. Trimming removed 5 bases at V and 6 bases at J, with 10 bases between. CDR1 and CDR2 (germline): MNHEY, SMNVEV (reference sequence). The CDR3 contains 13 residues. In DNA, the CDR3 is TGTGCCAGCAGTCTGTACAAGGATGAAAAACTGTTTTTT. Translated: CASSLYKDEKLFF.

This clonotype came up a few times. This chain links TRBV5-4 with TRBJ1-1; TRBD1 matches 11 bases. The CDR3 extends over 13 amino acids. Germline V gives CDR1 SGHNT, CDR2 YYREEE (reference sequence). V lost 4 bases and J lost 11; bases outside the gene matches: 7. CDR3 coding DNA: TGTGCCAGCAGCCTCCGGGACAGGGGGTCGGCTTTCTTT. Its protein is CASSLRDRGSAFF.

At least ten counts were recorded for this clonotype. J is TRBJ2-5 and V is TRBV12-3 or TRBV12-4, with a possible D match to TRBD1 (6 bases). The CDR3 runs 13 residues. The V end was cut by 7 bases, the J end by 4 bases, with 13 bases between. DNA for the CDR3: TGTGCCAGCACCAGGGGACGTGTAGAGACCCAGTACTTC. The encoded protein is CASTRGRVETQYF.